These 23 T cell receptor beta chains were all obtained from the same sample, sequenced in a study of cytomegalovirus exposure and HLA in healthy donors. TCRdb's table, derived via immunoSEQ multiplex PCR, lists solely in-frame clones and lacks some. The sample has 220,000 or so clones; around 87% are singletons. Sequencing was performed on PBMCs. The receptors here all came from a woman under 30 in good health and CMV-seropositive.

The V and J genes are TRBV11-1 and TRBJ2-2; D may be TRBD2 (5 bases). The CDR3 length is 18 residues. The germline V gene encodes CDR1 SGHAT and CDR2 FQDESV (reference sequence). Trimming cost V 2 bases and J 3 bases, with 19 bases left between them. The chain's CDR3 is CASSLFWGALLDTGELFF. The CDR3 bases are TGTGCCAGCAGCTTATTTTGGGGAGCGCTCCTGGACACCGGGGAGCTGTTTTTT.

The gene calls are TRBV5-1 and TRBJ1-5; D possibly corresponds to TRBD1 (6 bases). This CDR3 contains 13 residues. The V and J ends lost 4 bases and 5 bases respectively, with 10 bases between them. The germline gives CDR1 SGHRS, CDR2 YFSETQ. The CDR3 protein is CASSPQGYQPQHF. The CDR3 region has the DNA TGCGCCAGCAGCCCACAGGGTTATCAGCCCCAGCATTTT.

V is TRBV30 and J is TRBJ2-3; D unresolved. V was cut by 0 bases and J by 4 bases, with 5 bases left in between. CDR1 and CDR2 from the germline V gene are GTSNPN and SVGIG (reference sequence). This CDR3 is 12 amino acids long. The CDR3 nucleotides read TGTGCCTGGAGTGTAGGAGCAGATACGCAGTATTTT. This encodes CAWSVGADTQYF.

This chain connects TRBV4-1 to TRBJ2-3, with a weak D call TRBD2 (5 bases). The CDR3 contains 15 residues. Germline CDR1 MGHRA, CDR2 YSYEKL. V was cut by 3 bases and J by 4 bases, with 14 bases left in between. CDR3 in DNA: TGCGCCAGCAGCCACACCGGGATCGCGGCAGATACGCAGTATTTT. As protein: CASSHTGIAADTQYF.

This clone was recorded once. The CDR3 loop is CASSLGGPAGNTIYF. The CDR3 DNA sequence: TGCGCCAGCAGCTTGGGTGGGCCAGCTGGAAACACCATATATTTT. This chain links TRBV5-1 with TRBJ1-3; no clear D. V was trimmed by 0 bases and J by 2 bases, leaving 9 bases between them. The CDR3 has 15 amino acids. Looked up from germline, CDR1 is SGHRS and CDR2 is YFSETQ.

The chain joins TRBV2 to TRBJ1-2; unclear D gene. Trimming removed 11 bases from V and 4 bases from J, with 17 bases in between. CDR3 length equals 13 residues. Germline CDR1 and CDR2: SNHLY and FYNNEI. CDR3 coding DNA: TGTGCCGGAGTCGAAGACGGCCCCTATGGCTACACCTTC. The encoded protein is CAGVEDGPYGYTF.

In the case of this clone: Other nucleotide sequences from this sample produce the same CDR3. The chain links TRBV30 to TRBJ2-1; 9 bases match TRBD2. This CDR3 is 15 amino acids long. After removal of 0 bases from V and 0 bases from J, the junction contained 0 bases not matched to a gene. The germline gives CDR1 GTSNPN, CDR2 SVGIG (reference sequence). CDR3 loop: CAWSVLAGSYNEQFF. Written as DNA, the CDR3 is TGTGCCTGGAGTGTACTAGCGGGCTCCTACAATGAGCAGTTCTTC.

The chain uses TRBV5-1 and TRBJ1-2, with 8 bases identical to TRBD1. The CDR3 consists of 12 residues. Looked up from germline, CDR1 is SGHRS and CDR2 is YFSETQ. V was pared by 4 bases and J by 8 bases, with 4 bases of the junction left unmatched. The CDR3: CASSGQGAGYTF. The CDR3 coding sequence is TGCGCCAGCAGCGGTCAGGGGGCGGGCTACACCTTC.

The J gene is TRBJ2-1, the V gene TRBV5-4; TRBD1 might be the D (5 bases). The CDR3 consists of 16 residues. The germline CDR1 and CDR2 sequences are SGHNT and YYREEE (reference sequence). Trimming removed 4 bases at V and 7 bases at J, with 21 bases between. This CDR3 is CASSLLGLVGANEQFF. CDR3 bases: TGTGCCAGCAGCCTCCTAGGGCTAGTAGGGGCGAATGAGCAGTTCTTC.

CDR3 region: CASSESELWYTEAFF. CDR3 nucleotides: TGCGCCAGCAGTGAGTCGGAGCTTTGGTACACTGAAGCTTTCTTT. V usage is TRBV10-2 and J usage is TRBJ1-1; no firm D call. Trimming removed 0 bases at V and 3 bases at J, with 11 bases between. Germline loops: CDR1 WSHSY, CDR2 SAAADI. The CDR3 length is 15 residues.

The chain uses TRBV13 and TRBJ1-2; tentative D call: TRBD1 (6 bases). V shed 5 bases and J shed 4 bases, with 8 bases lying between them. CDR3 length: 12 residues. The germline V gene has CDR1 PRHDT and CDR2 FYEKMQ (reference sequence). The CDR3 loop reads CASSPGVYGYTF. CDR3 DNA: TGTGCCAGCAGCCCAGGGGTCTATGGCTACACCTTC.

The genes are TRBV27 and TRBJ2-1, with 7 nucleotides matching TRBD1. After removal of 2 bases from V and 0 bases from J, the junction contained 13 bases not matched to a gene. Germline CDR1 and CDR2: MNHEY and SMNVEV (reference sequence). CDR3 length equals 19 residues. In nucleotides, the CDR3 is TGTGCCAGCAGTTTACCCCCCGCGGTCGGGGACAGCTCCTACAATGAGCAGTTCTTC. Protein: CASSLPPAVGDSSYNEQFF.

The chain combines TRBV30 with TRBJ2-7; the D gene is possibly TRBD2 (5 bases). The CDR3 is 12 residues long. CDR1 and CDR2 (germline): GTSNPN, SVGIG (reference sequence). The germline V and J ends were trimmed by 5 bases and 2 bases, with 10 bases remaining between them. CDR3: CAWSGMAYEQYF. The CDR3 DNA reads TGTGCCTGGTCCGGGATGGCCTACGAGCAGTACTTC.

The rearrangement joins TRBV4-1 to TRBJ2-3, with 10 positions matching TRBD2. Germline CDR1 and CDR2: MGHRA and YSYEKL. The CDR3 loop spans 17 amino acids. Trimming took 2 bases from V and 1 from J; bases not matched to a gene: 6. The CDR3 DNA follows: TGCGCCAGCAGCCAAATCCCCGGGACTAGCGGCACAGATACGCAGTATTTT. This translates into CASSQIPGTSGTDTQYF.

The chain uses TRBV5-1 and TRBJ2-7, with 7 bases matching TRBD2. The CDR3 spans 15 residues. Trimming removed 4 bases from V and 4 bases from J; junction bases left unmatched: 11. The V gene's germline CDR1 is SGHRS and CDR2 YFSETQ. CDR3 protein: CASSPLLAEGYEQYF. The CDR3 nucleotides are TGCGCCAGCAGCCCCCTTCTAGCGGAGGGGTACGAGCAGTACTTC.

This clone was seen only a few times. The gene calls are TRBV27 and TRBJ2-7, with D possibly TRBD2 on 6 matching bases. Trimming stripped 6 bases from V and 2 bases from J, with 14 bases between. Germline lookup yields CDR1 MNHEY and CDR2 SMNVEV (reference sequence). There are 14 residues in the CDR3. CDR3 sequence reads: CASSPLTSAYEQYF. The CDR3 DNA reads TGTGCCAGCAGCCCCCTGACTAGTGCCTACGAGCAGTACTTC.

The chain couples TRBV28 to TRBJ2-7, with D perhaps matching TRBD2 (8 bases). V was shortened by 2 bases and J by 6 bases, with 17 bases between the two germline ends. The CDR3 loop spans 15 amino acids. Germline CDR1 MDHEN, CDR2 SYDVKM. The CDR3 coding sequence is TGTGCCAGCAGTTTAGTAGACAGGGCGGGGGGCGAGCAGTACTTC. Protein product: CASSLVDRAGGEQYF.

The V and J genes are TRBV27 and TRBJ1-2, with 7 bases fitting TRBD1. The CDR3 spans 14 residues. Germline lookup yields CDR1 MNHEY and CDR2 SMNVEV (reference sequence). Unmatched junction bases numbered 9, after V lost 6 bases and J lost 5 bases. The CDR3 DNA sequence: TGTGCCAGCAGGACAGGGACGCGGGCGTATGGCTACACCTTC. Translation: CASRTGTRAYGYTF.

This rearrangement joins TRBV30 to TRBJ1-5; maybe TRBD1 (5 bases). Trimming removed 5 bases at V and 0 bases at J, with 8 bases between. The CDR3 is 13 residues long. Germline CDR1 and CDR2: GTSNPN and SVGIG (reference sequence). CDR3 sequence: CAWGHDSNQPQHF. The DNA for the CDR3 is TGTGCCTGGGGACACGATAGCAATCAGCCCCAGCATTTT.

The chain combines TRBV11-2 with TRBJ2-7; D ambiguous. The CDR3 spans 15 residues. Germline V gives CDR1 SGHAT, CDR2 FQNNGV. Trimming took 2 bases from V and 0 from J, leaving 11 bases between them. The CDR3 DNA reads TGTGCCAGCAGCTTAATGCGGCTCCGCTCCTACGAGCAGTACTTC. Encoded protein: CASSLMRLRSYEQYF.

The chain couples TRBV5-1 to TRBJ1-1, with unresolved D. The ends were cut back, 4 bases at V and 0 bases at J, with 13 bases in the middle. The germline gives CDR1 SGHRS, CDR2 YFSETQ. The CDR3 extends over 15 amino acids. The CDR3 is CASSTMTRMNTEAFF. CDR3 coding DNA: TGCGCCAGCAGCACGATGACAAGAATGAACACTGAAGCTTTCTTT.

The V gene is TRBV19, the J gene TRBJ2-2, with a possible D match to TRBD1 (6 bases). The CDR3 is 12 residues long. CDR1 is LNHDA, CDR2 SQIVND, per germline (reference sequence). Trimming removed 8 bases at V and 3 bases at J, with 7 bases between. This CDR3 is CASGQYTGELFF. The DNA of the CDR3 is TGTGCCAGTGGACAGTACACCGGGGAGCTGTTTTTT.

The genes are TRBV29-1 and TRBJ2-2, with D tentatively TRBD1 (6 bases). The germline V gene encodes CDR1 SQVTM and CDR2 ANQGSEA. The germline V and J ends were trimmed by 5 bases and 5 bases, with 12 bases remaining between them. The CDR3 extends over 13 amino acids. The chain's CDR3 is CSVSETGTGELFF. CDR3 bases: TGCAGCGTTTCCGAGACAGGTACCGGGGAGCTGTTTTTT.